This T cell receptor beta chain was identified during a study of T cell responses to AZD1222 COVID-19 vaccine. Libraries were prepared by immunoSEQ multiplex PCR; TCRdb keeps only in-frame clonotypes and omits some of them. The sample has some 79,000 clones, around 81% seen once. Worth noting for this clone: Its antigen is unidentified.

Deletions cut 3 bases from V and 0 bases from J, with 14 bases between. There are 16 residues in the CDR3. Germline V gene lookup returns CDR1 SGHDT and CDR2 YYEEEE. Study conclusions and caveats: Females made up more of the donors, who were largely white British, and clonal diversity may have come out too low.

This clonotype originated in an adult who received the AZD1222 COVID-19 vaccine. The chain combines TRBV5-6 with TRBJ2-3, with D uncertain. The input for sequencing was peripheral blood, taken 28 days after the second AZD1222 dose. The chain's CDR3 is CASSSTMRTSTDTQYF. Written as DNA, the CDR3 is TGTGCCAGCAGCTCCACGATGAGAACTAGCACAGATACGCAGTATTTT.